The 14 T cell receptor beta chains in this list originate from one sample, sequenced in a study of cytomegalovirus exposure and HLA in healthy donors. Repertoires were generated with immunoSEQ multiplex PCR, while TCRdb's copy carries only in-frame clones and drops some. Counted here are hundreds of thousands of clones, roughly 80% occurring once; the ten biggest clones make up 5.5% to 7%. Sequenced: PBMCs. Source of these receptors: a woman aged 18-35 years in good health and CMV-seronegative.

A note on this clone: One end of the junction fails to match germline, which may point to a read error. The chain links TRBV6-1 to TRBJ2-1; TRBD1 is a possible D gene (5 bases). The CDR3 contains 15 residues. CDR1 MNHNS and CDR2 SASEGT come from the germline V gene. The CDR3 region has the DNA TGTGCGAGCAGGAGTCAGGGAAGGTCCTACAATGAGCAGTTCTTC. This translates into CASRSQGRSYNEQFF.

The V gene is TRBV7-2, the J gene TRBJ2-3, with 9 bases aligning to TRBD2. V shed 4 bases, J shed 5 bases, and the junction held 13 bases outside the gene matches. Germline V gene lookup returns CDR1 SGHTA and CDR2 FQGNSA. CDR3 length: 17 residues. The CDR3 region is CASSSRGSGSFKDTQYF. CDR3 DNA: TGTGCCAGCAGCTCGAGGGGTAGCGGGAGCTTTAAAGATACGCAGTATTTT.

The chain carries TRBV7-3 and TRBJ2-7; 9 nucleotides line up with TRBD1. CDR1 SGHTA and CDR2 FQGTGA come from the germline V gene. Trimming took 4 bases from V and 4 from J; bases not matched to a gene: 8. This CDR3 comprises 15 residues. Here the CDR3 DNA reads TGTGCCAGCAGCTCCGGGACAGGGATTGGGTACGAGCAGTACTTC. Its protein is CASSSGTGIGYEQYF.

The chain joins TRBV2 to TRBJ1-2; D is ambiguous. Germline V gives CDR1 SNHLY, CDR2 FYNNEI. The CDR3 covers 15 residues. The ends were cut back, 7 bases at V and 2 bases at J, with 17 bases in the middle. The CDR3 region is CASKTNSGPNYGYTF. The CDR3 bases are TGTGCCAGCAAAACCAACTCCGGGCCGAACTATGGCTACACCTTC.

The V gene is TRBV19, the J gene TRBJ1-5; D call uncertain. This CDR3 comprises 15 residues. CDR1 LNHDA and CDR2 SQIVND come from the germline V gene (reference sequence). V was cut by 6 bases and J by 2 bases, with 14 bases left in between. In DNA form, the CDR3 reads TGTGCCAGTAGCCCGCTCCCAAGGGGCAATCAGCCCCAGCATTTT. Translation: CASSPLPRGNQPQHF.

This clone has only a few counts. The chain joins TRBV9 to TRBJ2-7; D gene uncertain. Germline lookup yields CDR1 SGDLS and CDR2 YYNGEE. This CDR3 contains 14 residues. V lost 0 bases and J lost 6, with 13 bases in between. The CDR3 sequence: CASSVADLPFEQYF. The CDR3 nucleotides read TGTGCCAGCAGCGTAGCTGACCTACCATTCGAGCAGTACTTC. Drawing the rest from reference TRBV9 and TRBJ2-7, the complete variable domain is DSGVTQTPKHLITATGQRVTLRCSPRSGDLSVYWYQQSLDQGLQFLIQYYNGEERAKGNILERFSAQQFPDLHSELNLSSLELGDSALYFCASSVADLPFEQYFGPGTRLTVT.

The V and J genes are TRBV6-5 and TRBJ2-5; the match to TRBD1 covers 12 bases. J lost 5 bases, V lost 6 bases, and 7 bases had no gene match. Germline CDR1 reads MNHEY; CDR2 reads SVGAGI. This CDR3 is 15 amino acids long. The CDR3 loop reads CASRGDRGPRETQYF. The CDR3 nucleotides read TGTGCCAGCAGGGGGGACAGGGGGCCCCGGGAGACCCAGTACTTC.

The chain couples TRBV7-2 to TRBJ1-2, with D unresolved. Germline lookup yields CDR1 SGHTA and CDR2 FQGNSA. V was clipped by 5 bases and J by 5 bases, with 15 bases between them. The CDR3 has 14 residues. In DNA form, the CDR3 reads TGTGCCAGCAGCCCATCCGTAGGAGGGTATGGCTACACCTTC. Encoded protein: CASSPSVGGYGYTF.

The chain uses TRBV4-2 and TRBJ1-1; D remains unclear. This CDR3 is built from 13 residues. With 0 bases removed from V and 6 bases from J, the gap between germline ends came to 8 bases. CDR1 is LGHNA and CDR2 is YNFKEQ in the germline V gene. CDR3 in DNA: TGTGCCAGCAGCCAAGATCCTGTGGCTGAAGCTTTCTTT. The encoded protein is CASSQDPVAEAFF.

The V call is TRBV7-2, the J call TRBJ1-2; D may be TRBD1 (5 bases). Trimming took 4 bases from V and 8 from J, leaving 17 bases between them. This CDR3 region has 14 residues. CDR1 and CDR2 (germline): SGHTA, FQGNSA. CDR3 sequence reads: CASSSSTAAKGYTF. CDR3 in DNA: TGTGCCAGCAGCTCATCGACAGCCGCCAAAGGCTACACCTTC.

V gene TRBV27 combines with J gene TRBJ2-2; 10 bases line up with TRBD1. This CDR3 region has 17 residues. CDR1 is MNHEY, CDR2 SMNVEV, per germline (reference sequence). The V gene end was trimmed by 8 bases and the J gene end by 0 bases; junction bases not matched to a gene: 9. The CDR3 region has the DNA TGTGCCAGCGGACAATTAGGGACAGGGGCGAACACCGGGGAGCTGTTTTTT. Amino acid sequence: CASGQLGTGANTGELFF.

The chain joins TRBV7-6 to TRBJ2-7, with 13 bases matching TRBD2. The J segment lost 2 bases and the V segment lost 5 bases, leaving 3 bases of the junction unmatched. This CDR3 has 15 amino acids. Germline V gives CDR1 SGHVS, CDR2 FNYEAQ. In DNA, the CDR3 is TGTGCCAGCAGCCCGACTAGCGGGGGGACCTACGAGCAGTACTTC. As protein: CASSPTSGGTYEQYF.

The chain links TRBV28 to TRBJ1-1; 8 bases fit TRBD1. Trimming at V came to 4 bases and at J to 0 bases, leaving 10 bases not matched to a gene. CDR3 length: 17 amino acids. Looked up from germline, CDR1 is MDHEN and CDR2 is SYDVKM. This CDR3 is CASSSPNRGTLNTEAFF. CDR3 in DNA: TGTGCCAGCAGTTCCCCCAACAGGGGGACCTTGAACACTGAAGCTTTCTTT.

The genes are TRBV9 and TRBJ1-2, with a tentative D call TRBD1 (6 bases). The V and J ends lost 0 bases and 8 bases respectively, with 11 bases between them. This CDR3 is built from 13 residues. Germline values: CDR1 SGDLS, CDR2 YYNGEE. The CDR3 is CASSVGQAGGYTF. The CDR3 bases are TGTGCCAGCAGCGTAGGACAGGCTGGAGGCTACACCTTC.